Listed below are T cell receptor beta chains from one sample, sequenced in a study of cytomegalovirus exposure and HLA in healthy donors. Only in-frame clones appear in the TCRdb table, and some are missing; sequencing was by immunoSEQ multiplex PCR. Among some 160,000 clones, more than 70% were seen once, and the ten largest hold about 2.7%. The specimen was PBMCs. The receptors come from a man in his late teens or twenties in good health and CMV-seronegative. CDR3s include the opening cysteine and the closing phenylalanine or tryptophan. The order of the fields is J gene, clone size, D gene, V gene, CDR3 DNA, CDR3 protein. The D gene is left open where the match is weak. Where a row states a size, it is once, few, many or the class of an expanded clone; other rows omit it.

j_gene: TRBJ2-3
abundance: .
d_gene: TRBD2
v_gene: TRBV11-2
CDR3nt: TGTGCCAGCAGCTTTCGGACTAGCGGGGGCACAGATACGCAGTATTTT
CDR3aa: CASSFRTSGGTDTQYF

j_gene: TRBJ2-1
abundance: .
d_gene: TRBD1
v_gene: TRBV7-2
CDR3nt: TGTGCCAGCAGAGATCGGGACAGGGGATTCTACAATGAGCAGTTCTTC
CDR3aa: CASRDRDRGFYNEQFF

j_gene: TRBJ2-7
abundance: .
d_gene: .
v_gene: TRBV5-6
CDR3nt: TGTGCCAGCAGCTGGGGACACGATATCTACGAGCAGTACTTC
CDR3aa: CASSWGHDIYEQYF

j_gene: TRBJ1-2
abundance: .
d_gene: .
v_gene: TRBV19
CDR3nt: TGTGCCAGTAGTAAGGGGGATACTAACTATGGCTACACCTTC
CDR3aa: CASSKGDTNYGYTF

j_gene: TRBJ2-1
abundance: .
d_gene: TRBD2
v_gene: TRBV2
CDR3nt: TGTGCCAGCAGATCGGCGGGGGTTTTCAATGAGCAGTTCTTC
CDR3aa: CASRSAGVFNEQFF

j_gene: TRBJ2-2
abundance: .
d_gene: .
v_gene: TRBV27
CDR3nt: TGTGCCAGCAGTTTATCCGGGAACACCGGGGAGCTGTTTTTT
CDR3aa: CASSLSGNTGELFF

j_gene: TRBJ2-6
abundance: .
d_gene: .
v_gene: TRBV5-1
CDR3nt: TGCGCCAGCAGCTTGGTCGGGGTTGGGGCCAACGTCCTGACTTTC
CDR3aa: CASSLVGVGANVLTF

j_gene: TRBJ1-2
abundance: .
d_gene: .
v_gene: TRBV28
CDR3nt: TGTGCCAGCAGTCACAGGGCAGAGCCCCATGGCTACACCTTC
CDR3aa: CASSHRAEPHGYTF

j_gene: TRBJ1-1
abundance: .
d_gene: .
v_gene: TRBV27
CDR3nt: TGTGCCAGCAGCCCACAGCTGAACACTGAAGCTTTCTTT
CDR3aa: CASSPQLNTEAFF

j_gene: TRBJ1-1
abundance: .
d_gene: .
v_gene: TRBV6-5
CDR3nt: TGTGCCAGCAGTTACTCGGGGCAGGGCACTGAAGCTTTCTTT
CDR3aa: CASSYSGQGTEAFF

j_gene: TRBJ1-2
abundance: .
d_gene: TRBD1
v_gene: TRBV27
CDR3nt: TGTGCCAGCAGTTTCTCCAAACAGGGGGCACGGGGCTACACCTTC
CDR3aa: CASSFSKQGARGYTF

j_gene: TRBJ2-1
abundance: .
d_gene: .
v_gene: TRBV5-6
CDR3nt: TGTGCCAGCAGCTGGGGCGGGACAGAGACCTACAATGAGCAGTTCTTC
CDR3aa: CASSWGGTETYNEQFF

j_gene: TRBJ1-5
abundance: many
d_gene: .
v_gene: TRBV19
CDR3nt: TGTGCCAGTAGGCCCAGGGAAGGCGGCCAGCCCCAGCATTTT
CDR3aa: CASRPREGGQPQHF

j_gene: TRBJ2-5
abundance: .
d_gene: .
v_gene: TRBV20-1
CDR3nt: TGCAGTGCTAAAGGGGGAGAGACCCAGTACTTC
CDR3aa: CSAKGGETQYF

j_gene: TRBJ2-2
abundance: .
d_gene: TRBD2
v_gene: TRBV5-6
CDR3nt: TGTGCCAGCAGCACGGGACTAGCGGGATTAGCCCTCACCGGGGAGCTGTTTTTT
CDR3aa: CASSTGLAGLALTGELFF

j_gene: TRBJ2-3
abundance: .
d_gene: .
v_gene: TRBV5-1
CDR3nt: TGCGCCAGCAGCTTGAACTCGAACACAGATACGCAGTATTTT
CDR3aa: CASSLNSNTDTQYF

j_gene: TRBJ2-2
abundance: .
d_gene: TRBD1
v_gene: TRBV27
CDR3nt: TGTGCCAGCAGTCCCCCATACGACAGGGCCACCGGGGAGCTGTTTTTT
CDR3aa: CASSPPYDRATGELFF

j_gene: TRBJ2-2
abundance: .
d_gene: .
v_gene: TRBV9
CDR3nt: TGTGCCAGCAGCGTAGATAACGGGGAGCTGTTTTTT
CDR3aa: CASSVDNGELFF

j_gene: TRBJ2-1
abundance: .
d_gene: .
v_gene: TRBV5-1
CDR3nt: TGCGCCAGCAGCTTGGGGGCGGGGACCGGGGATGAGCAGTTCTTC
CDR3aa: CASSLGAGTGDEQFF

j_gene: TRBJ1-2
abundance: .
d_gene: .
v_gene: TRBV6-5
CDR3nt: TGTGCCAGCAGTGAAACCGGGGGCTATGGCTACACCTTC
CDR3aa: CASSETGGYGYTF

j_gene: TRBJ2-5
abundance: .
d_gene: .
v_gene: TRBV10-3
CDR3nt: TGTGCCATCAGTGTAGGGGGACCGGGGGGACTGGAGACCCAGTACTTC
CDR3aa: CAISVGGPGGLETQYF

j_gene: TRBJ1-2
abundance: .
d_gene: TRBD1
v_gene: TRBV7-9
CDR3nt: TGTGCCAGCAGCTCCGCCGGGACAGGGGGACTAGCTAACTATGGCTACACCTTC
CDR3aa: CASSSAGTGGLANYGYTF

j_gene: TRBJ1-5
abundance: .
d_gene: TRBD1
v_gene: TRBV27
CDR3nt: TGTGCCAGCAGTTCCCCCGGGACAGATAGCAATCAGCCCCAGCATTTT
CDR3aa: CASSSPGTDSNQPQHF

j_gene: TRBJ2-5
abundance: .
d_gene: TRBD2
v_gene: TRBV7-2
CDR3nt: TGTGCCAGCAGCTGGAGGACTAGCGGTAAGAACATGGGGGGAGAGACCCAGTACTTC
CDR3aa: CASSWRTSGKNMGGETQYF

j_gene: TRBJ2-7
abundance: .
d_gene: TRBD1
v_gene: TRBV9
CDR3nt: TGTGCCAGCAGCCCCGGGACAGGACAGTACGAGCAGTACTTC
CDR3aa: CASSPGTGQYEQYF

j_gene: TRBJ1-4
abundance: once
d_gene: TRBD1
v_gene: TRBV6-4
CDR3nt: TGTGCCAGCAGTGATCGAGGGCAAGGGACAGGGAATGAAAAACTGTTTTTT
CDR3aa: CASSDRGQGTGNEKLFF

j_gene: TRBJ2-7
abundance: .
d_gene: TRBD1
v_gene: TRBV11-2
CDR3nt: TGTGCCAGCAGCGATTTGGACAGGGGTAACTACGAGCAGTACTTC
CDR3aa: CASSDLDRGNYEQYF

j_gene: TRBJ2-7
abundance: .
d_gene: TRBD1
v_gene: TRBV28
CDR3nt: TGTGCCAGCAGTTTACAAACACAGGGGGCTAATCTGTACTTC
CDR3aa: CASSLQTQGANLYF

j_gene: TRBJ1-1
abundance: .
d_gene: .
v_gene: TRBV6-1
CDR3nt: TGTGCCAGCAGTCCTTTAGACAGCGCGGTTGAAGCTTTCTTT
CDR3aa: CASSPLDSAVEAFF

j_gene: TRBJ1-4
abundance: .
d_gene: TRBD1
v_gene: TRBV11-2
CDR3nt: TGTGCCAGCAGCTTGGGGGGACAGGGGAGGGAAAAACTGTTTTTT
CDR3aa: CASSLGGQGREKLFF

j_gene: TRBJ1-2
abundance: .
d_gene: .
v_gene: TRBV5-4
CDR3nt: TGTGCCAGCAGCTTGAGGGGCGATTACTATGGCTACACCTTC
CDR3aa: CASSLRGDYYGYTF

j_gene: TRBJ2-5
abundance: .
d_gene: .
v_gene: TRBV29-1
CDR3nt: TGCAGCGTTGAACAGAAAGAAGAGACCCAGTACTTC
CDR3aa: CSVEQKEETQYF

j_gene: TRBJ1-5
abundance: .
d_gene: TRBD1
v_gene: TRBV28
CDR3nt: TGTGCCAGCAGTTCCCCTTTCGGACAGGGGGTAACAGATAGCAATCAGCCCCAGCATTTT
CDR3aa: CASSSPFGQGVTDSNQPQHF

j_gene: TRBJ2-7
abundance: .
d_gene: .
v_gene: TRBV18
CDR3nt: TGTGCCAGCTCACCGAACGGCCAGGGGGGATCCTACGAGCAGTACTTC
CDR3aa: CASSPNGQGGSYEQYF

j_gene: TRBJ1-3
abundance: .
d_gene: .
v_gene: TRBV19
CDR3nt: TGTGCCAGTCAGGGTTCAATATACACCATATATTTT
CDR3aa: CASQGSIYTIYF

j_gene: TRBJ1-1
abundance: .
d_gene: .
v_gene: TRBV10-3
CDR3nt: TGTGCCATCAGTGGGGCGGGGAAAATGAACACTGAAGCTTTCTTT
CDR3aa: CAISGAGKMNTEAFF

j_gene: TRBJ2-7
abundance: .
d_gene: .
v_gene: TRBV7-8
CDR3nt: TGTGCCAGCAGCTTAAGTACAGACTACGAGCAGTACTTC
CDR3aa: CASSLSTDYEQYF

j_gene: TRBJ2-7
abundance: .
d_gene: .
v_gene: TRBV4-3
CDR3nt: TGCGCCAGCAGCCCTCCAGGTAACTCCTACGAGCAGTACTTC
CDR3aa: CASSPPGNSYEQYF

j_gene: TRBJ1-4
abundance: .
d_gene: TRBD1
v_gene: TRBV5-1
CDR3nt: TGCGCCAGCAGCTTAGGACAGGGGGGACTGACAACTAATGAAAAACTGTTTTTT
CDR3aa: CASSLGQGGLTTNEKLFF

j_gene: TRBJ1-1
abundance: .
d_gene: .
v_gene: TRBV6-5
CDR3nt: TGTGCCAGCAGTTACTCGGCTCAGAACACTGAAGCTTTCTTT
CDR3aa: CASSYSAQNTEAFF

j_gene: TRBJ2-5
abundance: .
d_gene: .
v_gene: TRBV7-6
CDR3nt: TGTGCCAGCAGCCGTAGTGGACTGCTCCAAGAGACCCAGTACTTC
CDR3aa: CASSRSGLLQETQYF

j_gene: TRBJ1-5
abundance: .
d_gene: .
v_gene: TRBV28
CDR3nt: TGTGCCAGCAGTACCTTAGACCGGGGGAGGAATCAGCCCCAGCATTTT
CDR3aa: CASSTLDRGRNQPQHF

j_gene: TRBJ2-1
abundance: .
d_gene: .
v_gene: TRBV19
CDR3nt: TGTGCCAGTAGTATATACGGCGGGCACTCCTACAATGAGCAGTTCTTC
CDR3aa: CASSIYGGHSYNEQFF

j_gene: TRBJ2-2
abundance: .
d_gene: TRBD1
v_gene: TRBV7-9
CDR3nt: TGTGCCAGCAGCCCCGTAGACAGGGGGAGCACCGGGGAGCTGTTTTTT
CDR3aa: CASSPVDRGSTGELFF

j_gene: TRBJ1-3
abundance: .
d_gene: .
v_gene: TRBV5-4
CDR3nt: TGTGCCAGCGCAATCTCGACAGCGTCAGACTCTGGAAACACCATATATTTT
CDR3aa: CASAISTASDSGNTIYF

j_gene: TRBJ1-2
abundance: .
d_gene: .
v_gene: TRBV19
CDR3nt: TGTGCCAGTACCTTCAGGACGGGAGGCGAGGATGGCTACACCTTC
CDR3aa: CASTFRTGGEDGYTF

j_gene: TRBJ2-7
abundance: .
d_gene: .
v_gene: TRBV5-4
CDR3nt: TGTGCCAGCAGCCCTAAGGGGGGGATCGGCGAGCAGTACTTC
CDR3aa: CASSPKGGIGEQYF

j_gene: TRBJ1-1
abundance: .
d_gene: .
v_gene: TRBV7-8
CDR3nt: TGTGCCAGCAGCTTAGACAGGAACACTGAAGCTTTCTTT
CDR3aa: CASSLDRNTEAFF

j_gene: TRBJ2-3
abundance: .
d_gene: TRBD2
v_gene: TRBV7-9
CDR3nt: TGTGCCAGCAGCTTCTACCGCCTAGCGGGAGGAGATACGCAGTATTTT
CDR3aa: CASSFYRLAGGDTQYF

j_gene: TRBJ2-2
abundance: .
d_gene: .
v_gene: TRBV7-6
CDR3nt: TGTGCCAGCAGCTTAGATTCAGGGCCCGCGAACACCGGGGAGCTGTTTTTT
CDR3aa: CASSLDSGPANTGELFF